This is a list of T cell receptor beta chains from one sample in a study of blood T cell repertoires in COVID-19. Produced via immunoSEQ multiplex PCR; TCRdb's table is partial and in-frame only. The sample lists about 120,000 clones, 65% to 90% occurring once. The specimen sequenced was peripheral blood. The origin of the receptors is a woman older than 75 with acute or convalescent COVID-19. CDR3s include the opening cysteine and the closing phenylalanine or tryptophan. The D gene is left open where the match is weak. Not every row has a clone size; where given, it reads once, few, many or a size class.

abundance	v_gene	d_gene	j_gene	CDR3nt	CDR3aa
NA	TRBV10-3	TRBD1	TRBJ1-6	TGTGCCATCAGTGAGGACAGGGCTTATTCACCCCTCCACTTT	CAISEDRAYSPLHF
NA	TRBV7-9	NA	TRBJ2-2	TGTGCCAGCAGCTTAGAGTTCAGGGGGAACACCGGGGAGCTGTTTTTT	CASSLEFRGNTGELFF
once	TRBV12-3/TRBV12-4	NA	TRBJ2-7	TGTGCCAGCAGTTTCGCGGTTGGGTGGAGGGAGTACTTC	CASSFAVGWREYF
NA	TRBV27	TRBD1	TRBJ1-1	TGTGCCAGCAGTCCGCTGGACAGGTTGAACACTGAAGCTTTCTTT	CASSPLDRLNTEAFF
NA	TRBV24-1	NA	TRBJ2-1	TGTGCCACCAGTGATTCGGTCGCTATCTCCTACAATGAGCAGTTCTTC	CATSDSVAISYNEQFF
NA	TRBV27	NA	TRBJ1-1	TGTGCCAGCAGTTCACACGGGGGGGGCGACGGCACTGAAGCTTTCTTT	CASSSHGGGDGTEAFF
NA	TRBV3-1/TRBV3-2	NA	TRBJ2-5	TGTGCCAGCAGCCAAGCGCAGGGCCAAGAGACCCAGTACTTC	CASSQAQGQETQYF
once	TRBV5-1	TRBD1	TRBJ1-4	TGCGCCAGCAGCCTGACAGGGTTAACTAATGAAAAACTGTTTTTT	CASSLTGLTNEKLFF
NA	TRBV6-2/TRBV6-3	NA	TRBJ1-3	TGTGCCAGCAGTTACTCGAGACGAGAGAACTACTCTGGAAACACCATATATTTT	CASSYSRRENYSGNTIYF
NA	TRBV11-2	TRBD2	TRBJ2-1	TGTGCCAGCAGCCCAACTAGCGGGGGGCCAATCCTTCAGTTCTTC	CASSPTSGGPILQFF
NA	TRBV11-2	NA	TRBJ2-5	TGTGCCAGCAGCTTACTGGGGGGTTCCCAAGAGACCCAGTACTTC	CASSLLGGSQETQYF
NA	TRBV3-1/TRBV3-2	TRBD1	TRBJ1-2	TGTGCCAGCAGCCATAGACAGGGCGATGATGGCTACACCTTC	CASSHRQGDDGYTF
NA	TRBV5-4	TRBD1	TRBJ1-2	TGTGCCAGCAGCACGGACAGGCACCCAGGTGGCTACACCTTC	CASSTDRHPGGYTF
once	TRBV2	TRBD1	TRBJ2-5	TGTGCCAGCCAGACAGGGGATAGAGAGACCCAGTACTTC	CASQTGDRETQYF
NA	TRBV12-5	NA	TRBJ2-3	TGTGCTAGTTCACAGGGACGGAGCACAGATACGCAGTATTTT	CASSQGRSTDTQYF
once	TRBV20-1	NA	TRBJ2-5	TGCAGTGCTAGTCTTGGACAGCAAGAGACCCAGTACTTC	CSASLGQQETQYF
NA	TRBV6-5	TRBD1	TRBJ1-4	TGTGCCAGCAGTAACAGGGGGCCCAATGAAAAACTGTTTTTT	CASSNRGPNEKLFF
NA	TRBV5-1	TRBD1	TRBJ1-1	TGCGCCAGCAGCTTCACAGGGGCCGGCACTGAAGCTTTCTTT	CASSFTGAGTEAFF
NA	TRBV19	NA	TRBJ1-1	TGTGCCAGTGGGGACACGTTCGGCACTGAAGCTTTCTTT	CASGDTFGTEAFF
NA	TRBV5-1	TRBD1	TRBJ1-2	TGCGCCAGCAGCTTGGCCAGGACAGGGGGCATGAACTATGGCTACACCTTC	CASSLARTGGMNYGYTF
NA	TRBV19	NA	TRBJ1-1	TGTGCCAGTAGTCCTCGACAGGAGAGAGGGTCGAGGGCTTTCTTT	CASSPRQERGSRAFF
once	TRBV28	NA	TRBJ1-6	TGTGCCAGCAGTTTAGGCGGGGGGAAAAATAATTCACCCCTCCACTTT	CASSLGGGKNNSPLHF
NA	TRBV19	TRBD1	TRBJ1-2	TGTGCCAGTAGTATAACAAGAGGGACAGAGATCCGTGGCTACACCTTC	CASSITRGTEIRGYTF
few	TRBV28	NA	TRBJ1-3	TGTGCCAGCAGGCCCCTTTGGGGCTTTAACTCTGGAAACACCATATATTTT	CASRPLWGFNSGNTIYF
NA	TRBV18	NA	TRBJ1-2	TGTGCCAGCTCACCACCGGACAGCGGGGCTGGCTACACCTTC	CASSPPDSGAGYTF
once	TRBV29-1	TRBD1	TRBJ1-1	TGCAGCGGAGGGACAGGGGGCGCGTGGACTGAAGCTTTCTTT	CSGGTGGAWTEAFF
NA	TRBV7-2	TRBD1	TRBJ1-6	TGTGCCAGCAGAACCGGGACAGGGCTTCGGTCACCCCTCCACTTT	CASRTGTGLRSPLHF
NA	TRBV3-1/TRBV3-2	NA	TRBJ1-4	TGTGCCAGCAGCCATCCGGGGGGCGTTAATGAAAAACTGTTTTTT	CASSHPGGVNEKLFF
NA	TRBV11-2	NA	TRBJ2-2	TGTGCCAGCAGCCCACAGAGTATCACCGGGGAGCTGTTTTTT	CASSPQSITGELFF
NA	TRBV6-6	NA	TRBJ2-2	TGTGCCAGCAGTTACTCGAGGGGGGGCGGCGGGGAGCTGTTTTTT	CASSYSRGGGGELFF
NA	TRBV28	NA	TRBJ2-5	TGTGCCAGCAGTTTCGCCCTCCGGGGGACCCAGTACTTC	CASSFALRGTQYF
NA	TRBV7-8	NA	TRBJ1-1	TGTGCCAGCAGCCCACAGGGTGCCATGAACACTGAAGCTTTCTTT	CASSPQGAMNTEAFF
once	TRBV28	TRBD1	TRBJ2-1	TGTGCCAGCAGTTTTAGTGTAAGGGTGGGACAGGGGAATGAGCAGTTCTTC	CASSFSVRVGQGNEQFF
NA	TRBV5-1	TRBD1	TRBJ1-4	TGCGCCAGCAGCCGGGACAGTTATAATGAAAAACTGTTTTTT	CASSRDSYNEKLFF
few	TRBV7-8	NA	TRBJ1-6	TGTGCCAGCAGCTTAGCAGGACTAACCTATAATTCACCCCTCCACTTT	CASSLAGLTYNSPLHF
NA	TRBV5-1	NA	TRBJ2-1	TGCGCCAGCAGCTTGGGACAGGAGTTTAATGAGCAGTTCTTC	CASSLGQEFNEQFF
NA	TRBV5-1	NA	TRBJ1-2	TGCGCCAGCAGCTTCGGGGGGGACGATGGCTACACCTTC	CASSFGGDDGYTF
NA	TRBV3-1/TRBV3-2	NA	TRBJ1-2	TGTGCCAGCAGCCAAGAATGGGAGTCAAGCTATGGCTACACCTTC	CASSQEWESSYGYTF
NA	TRBV6-5	TRBD1	TRBJ1-2	TGTGCCAGCAGTCATCCGACAGGGGAAAATGGCTACACCTTC	CASSHPTGENGYTF
NA	TRBV28	NA	TRBJ1-1	TGTGCCAGCACTGAACAGGGCTTGAACACTGAAGCTTTCTTT	CASTEQGLNTEAFF
NA	TRBV5-1	NA	TRBJ1-1	TGCGCCAGCAGCCTACAGGGTCAAGTGGACACTGAAGCTTTCTTT	CASSLQGQVDTEAFF
NA	TRBV6-6	NA	TRBJ1-2	TGTGCCAGCAGTTACTCCCGGGGGGGGATCTATGGCTACACCTTC	CASSYSRGGIYGYTF
NA	TRBV7-3	NA	TRBJ2-3	TGTGCCAGCAGCTTAAGGGGGCGTTCCACAGATACGCAGTATTTT	CASSLRGRSTDTQYF
NA	TRBV3-1/TRBV3-2	NA	TRBJ1-3	TGTGCCAGCAGCCGAACTCGGGGGAGCTCTGGAAACACCATATATTTT	CASSRTRGSSGNTIYF
NA	TRBV5-1	TRBD1	TRBJ2-7	TGCGCCAGCAGTAAGGGACAGAAATACGAGCAGTACTTC	CASSKGQKYEQYF
NA	TRBV11-1	NA	TRBJ2-4	TGTGCCAGCAGCTTAGGTTCCACCACTCGCAAAAACATTCAGTACTTC	CASSLGSTTRKNIQYF
NA	TRBV5-1	TRBD1	TRBJ1-2	TGCGCCAGCGGCGGACAGGGGGCGTCTCTTTATGGCTACACCTTC	CASGGQGASLYGYTF
NA	TRBV12-5	NA	TRBJ2-5	TGTGCTAGTGGACAAGTAGAGACCCAGTACTTC	CASGQVETQYF
NA	TRBV6-5	NA	TRBJ2-7	TGTGCCAGCAGCCTCAGGGGTCCCTACGAGCAGTACTTC	CASSLRGPYEQYF
once	TRBV12-3/TRBV12-4	NA	TRBJ1-5	TGTGCCAGCTCCTACGGGAGCCAGCCCCAGCATTTT	CASSYGSQPQHF
NA	TRBV13	TRBD2	TRBJ2-1	TGTGCCAGCAGACGAAGCATAGCGGGGGGGAATGAGCAGTTCTTC	CASRRSIAGGNEQFF
NA	TRBV6-5	NA	TRBJ1-6	TGTGCCAGCAGTTCGCGTGGGGCAGACTTTAATTCACCCCTCCACTTT	CASSSRGADFNSPLHF
NA	TRBV4-3	NA	TRBJ2-2	TGCGCCAGCAGCCAAGACTGGCGGGCCCCCCCCGGGGAGCTGTTTTTT	CASSQDWRAPPGELFF